The 8 T cell receptor beta chains given below trace back to one sample, sequenced in a study of OX40 agonist ivuxolimab in advanced cancers. TCRdb's table, derived via immunoSEQ multiplex PCR, lists solely in-frame clones and lacks some. The repertoire includes roughly 70,000 clones, around 83% of them detected once, and approximately 6.3% sits in the top ten. The source was CD4+ or CD8+ T cells sorted from blood, collected in a trial of the OX40 agonist ivuxolimab. All receptors come from an adult with an advanced solid tumor such as melanoma, head and neck, liver or kidney cancer.

This rearrangement joins TRBV28 to TRBJ2-1; 10 bases are a match to TRBD2. This CDR3 contains 20 residues. Trimming cost V 5 bases and J 0 bases; bases outside gene matches: 16. Looked up from germline, CDR1 is MDHEN and CDR2 is SYDVKM. The CDR3 is CASSPPLGLAGAHSYNEQFF. The CDR3 bases are TGTGCCAGCAGTCCTCCCCTTGGGCTAGCGGGAGCCCACTCCTACAATGAGCAGTTCTTC. The full variable domain, rest sourced from reference TRBV28 and TRBJ2-1, is DVKVTQSSRYLVKRTGEKVFLECVQDMDHENMFWYRQDPGLGLRLIYFSYDVKMKEKGDIPEGYSVSREKKERFSLILESASTNQTSMYLCASSPPLGLAGAHSYNEQFFGPGTRLTVL.

This clone appeared a few times. The chain joins TRBV30 to TRBJ1-1, with D perhaps TRBD1 (6 bases). CDR3 length: 11 residues. V was cut by 2 bases and J by 8 bases, with 9 bases left in between. In germline, CDR1 is GTSNPN, CDR2 SVGIG (reference sequence). CDR3 in amino acids: CAWSRQGEAFF. The CDR3 DNA is TGTGCCTGGAGTCGCCAGGGGGAAGCTTTCTTT.

The chain links TRBV4-2 to TRBJ1-2; 7 bases match TRBD1. Germline V gives CDR1 LGHNA, CDR2 YNFKEQ. This CDR3 has 16 residues. V shed 4 bases, J shed 1 base, and the junction held 9 bases outside the gene matches. CDR3 protein: CASSRAPGQINYGYTF. DNA of the CDR3: TGTGCCAGCAGCCGGGCTCCGGGACAGATTAACTATGGCTACACCTTC.

In this sample, this clone turned up a few times. The V and J genes are TRBV10-1 and TRBJ2-3, with TRBD2 matching 11 bases. Germline CDR1 and CDR2: WNHNN and SYGVQD (reference sequence). Trimming removed 6 bases from V and 0 bases from J; junction bases left unmatched: 2. The CDR3 spans 15 residues. The DNA of the CDR3 is TGCGCCAGCAGGAGGACTAGCGGGAGCACAGATACGCAGTATTTT. It is translated as CASRRTSGSTDTQYF.

The rearrangement uses TRBV25-1 and TRBJ1-2, with D possibly being TRBD1 (5 bases). Trimming removed 8 bases at V and 8 bases at J, with 24 bases between. The CDR3 has 15 amino acids. CDR1 and CDR2 (germline): MGHDK, SYGVNS. This chain's CDR3 is CASGTRAPGFWGYTF. CDR3 coding DNA: TGTGCCAGCGGGACGCGGGCCCCTGGTTTTTGGGGCTACACCTTC.

This chain connects TRBV29-1 to TRBJ1-5; D is ambiguous. This CDR3 has 13 residues. Between the trimmed V and J ends, which lost 8 bases and 4 bases, there was a span of 15 bases. CDR1 and CDR2 from the germline V gene are SQVTM and ANQGSEA. The CDR3 DNA follows: TGCAGCCCCCCATGTGAGGGTAATCAGCCCCAGCATTTT. Residues: CSPPCEGNQPQHF. Full variable domain (outside the CDR3, taken from reference TRBV29-1 and TRBJ1-5): SAVISQKPSRDICQRGTSLTIQCQVDSQVTMMFWYRQQPGQSLTLIATANQGSEATYESGFVIDKFPISRPNLTFSTLTVSNMSPEDSSIYLCSPPCEGNQPQHFGDGTRLSIL.

CDR3 coding DNA: TGTGCCAGCAGCTTAGACGGAGGACTAGCCACGCTCGAGCTGTTTTTT. It specifies CASSLDGGLATLELFF. The gene calls are TRBV7-8 and TRBJ2-2; 8 bases map to TRBD2. The V and J ends lost 1 base and 11 bases, in that order; junction bases with no gene match: 12. CDR1 SGHVS and CDR2 FQNEAQ come from the germline V gene. The CDR3 is 16 amino acids.

The chain couples TRBV2 to TRBJ2-1, with D possibly being TRBD2 (5 bases). Trimming took off 4 bases at V and 0 bases at J, with 10 bases between the two ends. CDR1 is SNHLY, CDR2 FYNNEI, per germline. The CDR3 consists of 15 residues. CDR3 loop: CASSGGRASYNEQFF. The DNA of the CDR3 is TGTGCCAGCAGTGGCGGGCGGGCCTCCTACAATGAGCAGTTCTTC.